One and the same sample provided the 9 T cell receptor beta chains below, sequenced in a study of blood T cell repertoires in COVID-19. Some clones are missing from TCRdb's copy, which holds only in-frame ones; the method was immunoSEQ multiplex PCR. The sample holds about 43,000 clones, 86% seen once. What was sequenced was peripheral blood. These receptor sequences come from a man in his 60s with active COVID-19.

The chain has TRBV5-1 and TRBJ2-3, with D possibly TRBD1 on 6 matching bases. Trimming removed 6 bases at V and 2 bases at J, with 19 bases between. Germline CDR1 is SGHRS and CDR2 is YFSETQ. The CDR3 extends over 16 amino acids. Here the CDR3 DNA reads TGCGCCAGCAAACATGGGGCCACAGGGAACACAGATACGCAGTATTTT. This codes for CASKHGATGNTDTQYF. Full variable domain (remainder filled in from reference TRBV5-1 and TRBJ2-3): KAGVTQTPRYLIKTRGQQVTLSCSPISGHRSVSWYQQTPGQGLQFLFEYFSETQRNKGNFPGRFSGRQFSNSRSEMNVSTLELGDSALYLCASKHGATGNTDTQYFGPGTRLTVL.

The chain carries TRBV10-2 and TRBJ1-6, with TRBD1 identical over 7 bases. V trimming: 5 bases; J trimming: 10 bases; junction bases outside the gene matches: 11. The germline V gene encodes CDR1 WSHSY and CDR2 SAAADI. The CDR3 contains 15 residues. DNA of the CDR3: TGCGCCAGCAGTTACGACAGGGCGAAGGGATCACCCCTCCACTTT. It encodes CASSYDRAKGSPLHF.

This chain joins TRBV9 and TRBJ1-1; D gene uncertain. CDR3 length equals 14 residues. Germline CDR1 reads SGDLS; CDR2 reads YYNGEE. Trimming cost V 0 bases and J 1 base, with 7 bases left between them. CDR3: CASSVGLQNTEAFF. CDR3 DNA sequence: TGTGCCAGCAGCGTAGGACTCCAGAACACTGAAGCTTTCTTT.

The CDR3 sequence: CASRPDTSGNTIYF. In DNA form, the CDR3 reads TGCGCCAGCAGACCTGACACCTCTGGAAACACCATATATTTT. V and J are TRBV5-1 and TRBJ1-3, with D uncertain. V was clipped by 5 bases and J by 0 bases, with 9 bases between them. CDR1 is SGHRS, CDR2 YFSETQ, per germline. The length of the CDR3 is 14 residues.

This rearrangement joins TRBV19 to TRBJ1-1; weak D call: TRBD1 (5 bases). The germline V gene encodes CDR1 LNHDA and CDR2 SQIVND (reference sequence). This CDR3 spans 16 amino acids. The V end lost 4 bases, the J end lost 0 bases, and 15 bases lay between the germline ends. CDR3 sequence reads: CASSNTGLTMNTEAFF. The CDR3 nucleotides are TGTGCCAGTAGTAATACAGGCTTGACAATGAACACTGAAGCTTTCTTT.

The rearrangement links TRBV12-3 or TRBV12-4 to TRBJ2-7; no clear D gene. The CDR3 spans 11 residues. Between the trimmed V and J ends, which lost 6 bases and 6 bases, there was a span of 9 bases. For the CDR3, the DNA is TGTGCCAGCAGCCCATCCAGCGAGCAGTACTTC. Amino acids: CASSPSSEQYF.

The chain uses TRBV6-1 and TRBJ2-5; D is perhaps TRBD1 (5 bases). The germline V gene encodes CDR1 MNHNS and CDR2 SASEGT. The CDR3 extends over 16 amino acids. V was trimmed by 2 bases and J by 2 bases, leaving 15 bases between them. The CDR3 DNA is TGTGCCAGCAGTGAAAGGGCAGGGTTAAGTCAAGAGACCCAGTACTTC. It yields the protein CASSERAGLSQETQYF.

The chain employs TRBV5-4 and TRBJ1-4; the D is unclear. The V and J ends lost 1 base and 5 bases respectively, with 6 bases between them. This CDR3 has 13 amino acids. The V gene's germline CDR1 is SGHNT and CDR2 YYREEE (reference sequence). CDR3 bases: TGTGCCAGCAGCTTGTTGGAGAATGAAAAACTGTTTTTT. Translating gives CASSLLENEKLFF.

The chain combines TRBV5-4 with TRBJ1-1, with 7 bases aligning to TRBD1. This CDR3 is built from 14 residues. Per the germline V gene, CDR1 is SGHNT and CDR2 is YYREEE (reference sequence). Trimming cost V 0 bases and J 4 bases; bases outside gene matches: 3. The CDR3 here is CASSLDAGGTEAFF. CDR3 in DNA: TGTGCCAGCAGCTTGGATGCAGGGGGCACTGAAGCTTTCTTT.